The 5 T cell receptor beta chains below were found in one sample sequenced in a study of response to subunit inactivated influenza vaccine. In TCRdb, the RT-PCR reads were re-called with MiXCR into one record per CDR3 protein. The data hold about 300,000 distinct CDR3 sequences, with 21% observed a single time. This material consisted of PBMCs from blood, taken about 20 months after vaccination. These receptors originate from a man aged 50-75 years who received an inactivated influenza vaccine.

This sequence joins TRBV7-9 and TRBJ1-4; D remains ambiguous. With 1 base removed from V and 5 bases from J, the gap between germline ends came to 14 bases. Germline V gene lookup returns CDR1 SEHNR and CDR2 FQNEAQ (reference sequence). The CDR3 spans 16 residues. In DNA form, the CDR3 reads TGTGCCAGCAGCTTAGGGACGCTACGGGAGAATGAAAAACTGTTTTTT. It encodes CASSLGTLRENEKLFF.

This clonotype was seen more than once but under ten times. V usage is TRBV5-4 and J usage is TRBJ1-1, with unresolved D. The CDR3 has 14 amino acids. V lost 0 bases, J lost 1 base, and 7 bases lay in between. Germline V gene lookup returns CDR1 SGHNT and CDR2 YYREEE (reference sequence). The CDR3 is CASSLDTENTEAFF. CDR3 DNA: TGTGCCAGCAGCTTGGATACAGAGAACACTGAAGCTTTCTTT.

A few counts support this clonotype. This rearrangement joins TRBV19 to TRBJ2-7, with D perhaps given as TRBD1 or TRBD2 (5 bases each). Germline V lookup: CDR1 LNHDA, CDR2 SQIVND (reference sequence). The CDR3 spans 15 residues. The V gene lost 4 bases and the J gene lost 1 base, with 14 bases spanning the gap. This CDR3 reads CASSTGTADSYEQYF. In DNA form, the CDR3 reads TGTGCCAGTAGTACGGGGACGGCGGATTCCTACGAGCAGTACTTC.

In DNA, the CDR3 is TGTGCCAGCAGGATTGGGACGGGGGCCCAGCATTTT. Translation: CASRIGTGAQHF. The chain uses TRBV2 and TRBJ1-5; D may be TRBD1 (5 bases). This CDR3 has 12 amino acids. Germline assignment: CDR1 SNHLY and CDR2 FYNNEI. V lost 6 bases and J 11 bases, leaving 14 bases between the germline ends.

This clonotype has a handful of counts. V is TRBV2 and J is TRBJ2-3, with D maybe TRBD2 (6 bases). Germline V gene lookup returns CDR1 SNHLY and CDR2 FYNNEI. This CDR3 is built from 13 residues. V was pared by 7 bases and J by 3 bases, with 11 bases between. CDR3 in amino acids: CASKRLVTDTQYF. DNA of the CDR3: TGTGCCAGCAAGAGACTAGTGACAGATACGCAGTATTTT. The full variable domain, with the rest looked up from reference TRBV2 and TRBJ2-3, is EPEVTQTPSHQVTQMGQEVILRCVPISNHLYFYWYRQILGQKVEFLVSFYNNEISEKSEIFDDQFSVERPDGSNFTLKIRSTKLEDSAMYFCASKRLVTDTQYFGPGTRLTVL.